In its sample, the clone carrying this T cell receptor (beta chain) was seen many times. Its antigen is undetermined. The CDR3 runs 14 residues. Germline V gene sequence: CDR1 MDHEN, CDR2 SYDVKM. V shed 6 bases and J 4 bases; nucleotides not matched to a gene: 6. The data originate from a study of CD8+CD57+ T cells in acquired aplastic anemia. Regarding the study as a whole: No significant patient-versus-control difference appeared in CD8+ Simpson's diversity. Roughly 30 CD8+ CDR3 sequences occurred in both the patients and the controls.

Profiles of TCR beta VDJ and CDR3 were generated from a genomic DNA template. TCRdb re-derived calls from the reads in MiXCR, one entry per CDR3 protein. The table includes around 51,000 distinct CDR3 sequences, around 70% detected once. The source is a human donor in good health, serving as a control. The V and J genes are TRBV28 and TRBJ2-3; 8 bases are a match to TRBD2. The sequenced material came from sorted CD4+, CD8+, or CD8+CD57+ T cells (not recorded which) from PBMCs. The CDR3 DNA reads TGTGCCAGCAGCCCCAGCGGGAGTTCAGATACGCAGTATTTT. Translation gives CASSPSGSSDTQYF.